Listed here are 3 T cell receptor beta chains from one sample, sequenced in a study of cytomegalovirus exposure and HLA in healthy donors. In the PCR, 60 Vbeta and 13 Jbeta primers were used. Some clones are missing from TCRdb's copy, which holds only in-frame ones; the method was immunoSEQ multiplex PCR. The table records 150,000 to 180,000 clones, 65% to 75% of them present only once. The sample comprised PBMCs. The receptors come from a man aged 30 to 45 in good health and CMV-seronegative.

This clone was counted a few times. V usage is TRBV4-2 and J usage is TRBJ1-1; 7 bases fit TRBD1. Germline V CDR1 and CDR2: LGHNA, YNFKEQ. V trimming: 0 bases; J trimming: 5 bases; junction bases outside the gene matches: 6. CDR3 length: 15 amino acids. CDR3 sequence: CASSQDEGARTEAFF. CDR3 DNA sequence: TGTGCCAGCAGCCAAGATGAGGGGGCGCGGACTGAAGCTTTCTTT.

The chain is built from TRBV19 and TRBJ1-2, with TRBD1 matching 7 bases. The CDR3 consists of 15 residues. V trimming: 5 bases; J trimming: 2 bases; junction bases outside the gene matches: 8. Germline values: CDR1 LNHDA, CDR2 SQIVND (reference sequence). CDR3 residues: CASSFGQASNYGYTF. The CDR3 bases are TGTGCCAGTAGTTTCGGACAGGCCAGCAACTATGGCTACACCTTC.

This clone turned up a few times. The chain recombines TRBV19 with TRBJ1-5; 9 nucleotides match TRBD1. This CDR3 comprises 15 residues. Germline CDR1 reads LNHDA; CDR2 reads SQIVND (reference sequence). The trim removed 7 bases at V and 4 bases at J, leaving 8 bases unmatched. CDR3 loop: CASTAGGQGNQPQHF. CDR3 DNA: TGTGCCAGTACTGCGGGCGGACAGGGGAATCAGCCCCAGCATTTT.